The rows below give T cell receptor beta chains drawn from one sample of a study of T cell repertoires in cytomegalovirus infection. One entry per CDR3 protein results from TCRdb running MiXCR on the reads. The repertoire holds about 530,000 distinct CDR3 sequences, with approximately 26% as singletons. The sample taken for sequencing was PBMCs. The receptor set was obtained from a human donor in good health (CMV status not recorded). Some clones in this sample may be carry-over from other donors' samples. CDR3s include the opening cysteine and the closing phenylalanine or tryptophan. A D gene is named only where the DNA matches it firmly. Rows give clone size only sometimes, using once, few, many, or a class for an expanded clone.

.	TRBV14	.	TRBJ2-1	TGTGCCAGCAGCCAACGGGAGTCTAGCTACAATGAGCAGTTCTTC	CASSQRESSYNEQFF
TRBD1	TRBV27	few	TRBJ2-7	TGTGCCAGCAGTTCCGGGACAGGGCGATACGAGCAGTACTTC	CASSSGTGRYEQYF
TRBD2	TRBV7-8	many	TRBJ2-5	TGTGCCAGCAGCCAATCCGGACTAGCGGGAGCAGAGACCCAGTACTTC	CASSQSGLAGAETQYF
TRBD1	TRBV5-4	.	TRBJ1-2	TGTGCCAGCAGCACCCATCAGGGGGCCGACTATGGCTACACCTTC	CASSTHQGADYGYTF
.	TRBV12-3/TRBV12-4	.	TRBJ2-3	TGTGCCAGCAGTTGGGCCCAGGATACGCAGTATTTT	CASSWAQDTQYF
TRBD2	TRBV5-5	few	TRBJ2-1	TGTGCCAGCAGCTCTAGTGGGACTAGCGACGTCAGGTTCTTC	CASSSSGTSDVRFF
.	TRBV5-1	few	TRBJ2-7	TGCGCCAGCAGCGTCGCAGGGGTTACCTACGAGCAGTACTTC	CASSVAGVTYEQYF
.	TRBV27	few	TRBJ1-2	TGTGCCAGCAGTTTAGGTTCGGGACACCTTAACTATGGCTACACCTTC	CASSLGSGHLNYGYTF
.	TRBV7-3	many	TRBJ2-3	TGTGCCAGCAGCTTAGGGGGAACCACAGATAATACGCAGTATTTT	CASSLGGTTDNTQYF
TRBD1	TRBV6-6	.	TRBJ1-3	TGTGCCAGCAGTGACAGGGGGCTTGGAAACACCATATATTTT	CASSDRGLGNTIYF
.	TRBV5-1	.	TRBJ1-4	TGCGCCAGCAGCAAAAGCAGGGAAGTGAGAAAACTGTTTTTT	CASSKSREVRKLFF
TRBD2	TRBV20-1	.	TRBJ2-7	TGCAGTGCTAGCGGGACTAGCGGCACAACCTACGAGCAGTACTTC	CSASGTSGTTYEQYF
.	TRBV19	.	TRBJ2-7	TGTGCCAGTAGTATCGGGACTTTCCATGATAGCGAGCAGTACTTC	CASSIGTFHDSEQYF
.	TRBV7-2	few	TRBJ2-6	TGTGCCAGCAGCTGGACCGGGAGTAGTAGCTCTGGGGCCAACGTCCTGACTTTC	CASSWTGSSSSGANVLTF
TRBD2	TRBV7-2	many	TRBJ2-1	TGTGCCAGCAGCTTAGCCCGGGAGGTCGGCAATGAGCAGTTCTTC	CASSLAREVGNEQFF
TRBD1	TRBV19	.	TRBJ2-5	TGTGCCAGTAGTGGCCGGGACAGGGGACCCCAAGAGACCCAGTACTTC	CASSGRDRGPQETQYF
.	TRBV4-2	many	TRBJ2-1	TGTGCCAGCAGCCAGACCGCAGGGGGGGCTAACTACAATGAGCAGTTCTTC	CASSQTAGGANYNEQFF
TRBD1	TRBV6-1	.	TRBJ2-1	TGTGCCAGCACTAGGGGCTGGGGGGGACAGGGTTACAATGAGCAGTTCTTC	CASTRGWGGQGYNEQFF
.	TRBV7-2	.	TRBJ2-2	TGTGCCAGCAGCCCTTACCGGGGCGGGGAGCTGTTTTTT	CASSPYRGGELFF
.	TRBV7-2	few	TRBJ2-5	TGTGCCAGCAGCTTGATCGGATTGGTTGAGACCCAGTACTTC	CASSLIGLVETQYF
.	TRBV27	.	TRBJ1-2	TGTGCCAGCAGCCCGACAGACCCTAACTATGGCTACACCTTC	CASSPTDPNYGYTF
.	TRBV7-2	many	TRBJ2-2	TGTGCCAGCAGCTATTTCGGGGCAAACACCGGGGAGCTGTTTTTT	CASSYFGANTGELFF
.	TRBV15	.	TRBJ2-1	TGTGCCACCAGCGGTGAGGGAGCGGTCTACAATGAGCAGTTCTTC	CATSGEGAVYNEQFF
.	TRBV4-2	.	TRBJ2-1	TGTGCCAGCAGCCAAGAGACAGGAGCGGATGAGCAGTTCTTC	CASSQETGADEQFF
.	TRBV27	.	TRBJ1-2	TGTGCCAGCAGTTTATCGTTAGGGGCGGCCGGTGGCTACACCTTC	CASSLSLGAAGGYTF
TRBD2	TRBV6-2/TRBV6-3	many	TRBJ2-1	TGTGCCAGCAGTTACCCGGGACTAGCGGGATACAATGAGCAGTTCTTC	CASSYPGLAGYNEQFF
TRBD1	TRBV7-9	many	TRBJ1-5	TGTGCCAGCAGCTCCGGGACAGGACCTTTTGCCCAGCATTTT	CASSSGTGPFAQHF
.	TRBV29-1	.	TRBJ1-1	TGCAGCGTTGAAGAAGCTAACAGCCCGAACACTGAAGCTTTCTTT	CSVEEANSPNTEAFF
TRBD2	TRBV19	.	TRBJ2-1	TGTGCCAGTAGTATAGGGTCCAGCGGGATTTACAATGAGCAGTTCTTC	CASSIGSSGIYNEQFF
.	TRBV6-5	.	TRBJ1-4	TGTGCCAGCAGTTACGGCGGTGAAAAACTGTTTTTT	CASSYGGEKLFF
TRBD2	TRBV4-1	.	TRBJ2-3	TGCGCCAGCAGCCAAGCCCCGGGACGGGAGGAGGAAGATACGCAGTATTTT	CASSQAPGREEEDTQYF
TRBD2	TRBV7-8	many	TRBJ2-2	TGTGCCAGCAGCGGGACTAGCGGGGGGACCGGGGAGCTGTTTTTT	CASSGTSGGTGELFF
TRBD1	TRBV6-6	.	TRBJ2-7	TGTGCCAGCAGCGCTTCCGGACAGGGCCCCTACGAGCAGTACTTC	CASSASGQGPYEQYF
.	TRBV11-2	few	TRBJ2-5	TGTGCCAGCAGAAATAGCGCACAAGAGACCCAGTACTTC	CASRNSAQETQYF
.	TRBV19	.	TRBJ2-3	TGTGCCAGTAGTAAGGTTTACACAGATACGCAGTATTTT	CASSKVYTDTQYF
.	TRBV19	.	TRBJ2-7	TGTGCCAGCGCCTTCCCAGGGGTCCACGAGCAGTACTTC	CASAFPGVHEQYF
.	TRBV19	few	TRBJ1-5	TGTGCCAGTAGTATATCAGCTAGATTTCAGCCCCAGCATTTT	CASSISARFQPQHF
.	TRBV7-2	many	TRBJ1-5	TGTGCCAGCAGCTTAGTGAACAATCAGCCCCAGCATTTT	CASSLVNNQPQHF
.	TRBV29-1	.	TRBJ1-4	TGCAGCGTTGCGGTGACGGGGAATGAAAAACTGTTTTTT	CSVAVTGNEKLFF
.	TRBV6-1	.	TRBJ2-1	TGTGCCAGCGGGGAAAGGGTCAGCTCCTACAATGAGCAGTTCTTC	CASGERVSSYNEQFF